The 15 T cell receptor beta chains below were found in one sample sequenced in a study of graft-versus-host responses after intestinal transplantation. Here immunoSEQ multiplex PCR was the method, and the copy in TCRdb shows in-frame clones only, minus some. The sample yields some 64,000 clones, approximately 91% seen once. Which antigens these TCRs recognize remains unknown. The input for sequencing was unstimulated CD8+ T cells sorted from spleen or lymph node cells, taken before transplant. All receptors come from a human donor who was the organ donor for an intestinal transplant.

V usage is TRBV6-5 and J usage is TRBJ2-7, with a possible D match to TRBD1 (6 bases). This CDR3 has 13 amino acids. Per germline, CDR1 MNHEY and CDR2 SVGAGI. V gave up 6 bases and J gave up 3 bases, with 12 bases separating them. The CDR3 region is CASRVTGHYEQYF. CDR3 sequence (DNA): TGTGCCAGCAGAGTGACAGGACACTACGAGCAGTACTTC.

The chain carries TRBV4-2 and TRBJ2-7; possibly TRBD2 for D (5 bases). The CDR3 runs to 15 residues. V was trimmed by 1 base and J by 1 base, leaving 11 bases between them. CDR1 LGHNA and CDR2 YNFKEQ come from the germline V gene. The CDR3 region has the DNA TGTGCCAGCAGCCAAGTAACTAGAGGGTCCTACGAGCAGTACTTC. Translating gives CASSQVTRGSYEQYF.

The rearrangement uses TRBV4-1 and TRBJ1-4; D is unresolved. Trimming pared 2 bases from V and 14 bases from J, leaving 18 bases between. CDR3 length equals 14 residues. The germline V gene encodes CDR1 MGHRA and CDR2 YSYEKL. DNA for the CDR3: TGCGCCAGCAGCCAACCTTTCCGGCGGGGAAGCCTGTTTTTT. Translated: CASSQPFRRGSLFF.

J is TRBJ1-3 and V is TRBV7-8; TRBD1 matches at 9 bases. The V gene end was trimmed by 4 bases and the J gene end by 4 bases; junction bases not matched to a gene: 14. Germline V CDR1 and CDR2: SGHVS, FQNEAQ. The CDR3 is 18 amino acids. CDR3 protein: CASSSRPPRDREGNTIYF. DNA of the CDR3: TGTGCCAGCAGCTCGCGGCCCCCTCGGGACAGGGAGGGAAACACCATATATTTT.

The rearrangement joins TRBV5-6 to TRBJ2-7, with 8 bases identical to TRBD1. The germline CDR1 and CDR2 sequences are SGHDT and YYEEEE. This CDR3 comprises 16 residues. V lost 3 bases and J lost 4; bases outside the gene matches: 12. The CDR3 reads CASSSITGTGQYEQYF. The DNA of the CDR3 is TGTGCCAGCAGCTCCATAACCGGGACAGGTCAGTACGAGCAGTACTTC.

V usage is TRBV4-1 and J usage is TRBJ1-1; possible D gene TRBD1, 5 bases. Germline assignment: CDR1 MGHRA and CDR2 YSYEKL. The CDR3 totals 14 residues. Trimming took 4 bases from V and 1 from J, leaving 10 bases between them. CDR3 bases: TGCGCCAGCAGCCTAGGGACTCCGAACACTGAAGCTTTCTTT. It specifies CASSLGTPNTEAFF.

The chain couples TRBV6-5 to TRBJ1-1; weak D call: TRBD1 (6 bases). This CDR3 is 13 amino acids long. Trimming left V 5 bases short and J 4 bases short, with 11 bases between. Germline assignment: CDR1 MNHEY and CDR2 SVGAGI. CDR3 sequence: CASSKGGGTEAFF. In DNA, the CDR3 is TGTGCCAGCAGTAAGGGAGGGGGCACTGAAGCTTTCTTT.

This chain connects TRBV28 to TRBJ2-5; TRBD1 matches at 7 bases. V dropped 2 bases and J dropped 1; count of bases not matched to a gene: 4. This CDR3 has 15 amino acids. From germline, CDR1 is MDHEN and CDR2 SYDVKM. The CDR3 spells CASSLIGTAQETQYF. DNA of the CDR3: TGTGCCAGCAGTTTAATCGGGACAGCCCAAGAGACCCAGTACTTC.

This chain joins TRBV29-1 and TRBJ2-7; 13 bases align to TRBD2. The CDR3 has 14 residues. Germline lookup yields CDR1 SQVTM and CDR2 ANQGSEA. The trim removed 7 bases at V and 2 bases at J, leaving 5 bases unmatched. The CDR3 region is CSAWTSGSAYEQYF. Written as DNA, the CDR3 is TGCAGCGCCTGGACTAGCGGGAGTGCCTACGAGCAGTACTTC.

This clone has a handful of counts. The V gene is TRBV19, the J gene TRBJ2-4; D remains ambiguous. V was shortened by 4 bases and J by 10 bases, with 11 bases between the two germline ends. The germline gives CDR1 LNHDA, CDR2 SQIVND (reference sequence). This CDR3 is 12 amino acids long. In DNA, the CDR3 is TGTGCCAGTAGTACTGGGTTCAGGATTCAGTACTTC. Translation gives CASSTGFRIQYF.

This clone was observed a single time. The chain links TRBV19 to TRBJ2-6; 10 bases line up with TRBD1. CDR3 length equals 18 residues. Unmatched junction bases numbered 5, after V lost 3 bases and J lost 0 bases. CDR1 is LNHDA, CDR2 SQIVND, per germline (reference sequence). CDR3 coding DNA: TGTGCCAGTAGTATGTTTGGGACAGGGGTCTCTGGGGCCAACGTCCTGACTTTC. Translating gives CASSMFGTGVSGANVLTF.

CDR3 DNA: TGTGCCAGCAGCTGGGGGGGAGGGACCTTCCCAGATACGCAGTATTTT. Amino acid sequence: CASSWGGGTFPDTQYF. The chain recombines TRBV5-4 with TRBJ2-3, with 7 bases fitting TRBD2. The V gene's germline CDR1 is SGHNT and CDR2 YYREEE (reference sequence). This CDR3 has 16 amino acids. With 3 bases clipped from V and 4 bases from J, the junction kept 11 bases outside the gene matches. The whole variable domain, remainder taken from reference TRBV5-4 and TRBJ2-3, is ETGVTQSPTHLIKTRGQQVTLRCSSQSGHNTVSWYQQALGQGPQFIFQYYREEENGRGNFPPRFSGLQFPNYSSELNVNALELDDSALYLCASSWGGGTFPDTQYFGPGTRLTVL.

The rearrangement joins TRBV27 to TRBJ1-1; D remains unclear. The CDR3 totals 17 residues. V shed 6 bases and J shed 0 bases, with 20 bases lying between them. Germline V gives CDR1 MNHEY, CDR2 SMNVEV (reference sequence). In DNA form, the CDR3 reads TGTGCCAGCAGCCCAACAACCGACGGACTATTGAACACTGAAGCTTTCTTT. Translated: CASSPTTDGLLNTEAFF.

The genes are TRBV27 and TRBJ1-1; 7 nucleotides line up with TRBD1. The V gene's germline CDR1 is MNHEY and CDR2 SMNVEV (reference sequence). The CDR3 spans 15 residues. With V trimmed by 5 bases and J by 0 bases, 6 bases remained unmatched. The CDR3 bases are TGTGCCAGCAGTATTTCAGGGGGGATGAACACTGAAGCTTTCTTT. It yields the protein CASSISGGMNTEAFF.

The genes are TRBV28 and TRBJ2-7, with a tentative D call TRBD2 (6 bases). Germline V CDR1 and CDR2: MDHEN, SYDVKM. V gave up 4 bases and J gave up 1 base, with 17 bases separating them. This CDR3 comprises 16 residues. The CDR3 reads CASSSLPSGRSYEQYF. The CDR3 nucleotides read TGTGCCAGCAGTTCACTCCCCTCTGGGAGGTCCTACGAGCAGTACTTC.